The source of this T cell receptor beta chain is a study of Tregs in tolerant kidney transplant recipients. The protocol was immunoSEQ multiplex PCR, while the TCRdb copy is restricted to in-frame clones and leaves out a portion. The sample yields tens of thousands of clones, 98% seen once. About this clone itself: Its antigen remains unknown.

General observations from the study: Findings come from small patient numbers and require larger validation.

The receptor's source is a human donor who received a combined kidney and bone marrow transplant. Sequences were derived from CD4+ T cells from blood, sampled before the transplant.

CDR3 in DNA: TGTGCCAGCAGACAGGAACTAGCGGTACTGGGCAATGAGCAGTTCTTC. Protein: CASRQELAVLGNEQFF. The chain has TRBV7-2 and TRBJ2-1, with 8 bases lining up with TRBD2. This CDR3 is 16 amino acids long. Germline V gene sequence: CDR1 SGHTA, CDR2 FQGNSA. V shed 6 bases and J 6 bases; nucleotides not matched to a gene: 13.